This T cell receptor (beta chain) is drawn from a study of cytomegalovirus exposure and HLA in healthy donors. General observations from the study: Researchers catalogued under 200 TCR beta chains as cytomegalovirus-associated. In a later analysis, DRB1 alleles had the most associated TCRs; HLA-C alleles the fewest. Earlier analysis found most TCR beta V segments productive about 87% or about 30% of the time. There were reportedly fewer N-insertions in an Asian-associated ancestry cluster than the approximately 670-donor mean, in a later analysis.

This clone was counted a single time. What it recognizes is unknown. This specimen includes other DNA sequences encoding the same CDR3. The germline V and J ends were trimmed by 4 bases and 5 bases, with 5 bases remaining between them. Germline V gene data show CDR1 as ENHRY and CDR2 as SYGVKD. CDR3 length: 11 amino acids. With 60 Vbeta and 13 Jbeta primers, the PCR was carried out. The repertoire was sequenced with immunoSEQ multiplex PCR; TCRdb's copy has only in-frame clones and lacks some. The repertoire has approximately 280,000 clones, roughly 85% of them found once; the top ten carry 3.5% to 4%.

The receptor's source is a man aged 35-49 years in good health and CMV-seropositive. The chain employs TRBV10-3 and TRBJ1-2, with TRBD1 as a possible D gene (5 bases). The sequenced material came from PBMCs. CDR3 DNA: TGTGCCATCAGTGCAGGGTATGGCTACACCTTC. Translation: CAISAGYGYTF.